Listed below are T cell receptor beta chains from one sample, sequenced in a study of identical twins. MiXCR was run by TCRdb on the 5' RACE reads, yielding one entry per CDR3 protein. The sample records a few hundred thousand distinct CDR3 sequences, around 15% being singletons. These data also featured in a second study, about yellow fever vaccine responses in identical twins.

Input material: CD4+ T cells sorted from blood. The receptors stem from a woman under 30 in good health. The CDR3 runs from the conserved cysteine through the conserved F or W. D genes are given only for firm matches. The listing skips clone size in some rows; elsewhere it reads once, few, many or a size class.

d_call clone_size j_call v_call cdr3_nt cdr3_aa
TRBD1 few TRBJ2-7 TRBV18 TGTGCCAGCTCACCACCGTCGGGACAGGGGGTGACGCAGTACTTC CASSPPSGQGVTQYF
. . TRBJ2-6 TRBV7-8 TGTGCCAGCAGCTTAGGGGGCGTTGGGGGAGCTGGGGCCAACGTCCTGACTTTC CASSLGGVGGAGANVLTF
. few TRBJ2-2 TRBV11-2 TGTGCCAGCAGCTCCATGGGGGCCCCGAACACCGGGGAGCTGTTTTTT CASSSMGAPNTGELFF
TRBD2 . TRBJ2-1 TRBV3-1 TGTGCCAGCAGCCAAGCGGGAGGGAACAATGAGCAGTTCTTC CASSQAGGNNEQFF
. few TRBJ2-4 TRBV20-1 TGCAGTGCTAGATTAGCCCTCCCCAAAAACATTCAGTACTTC CSARLALPKNIQYF
TRBD1 few TRBJ1-1 TRBV7-2 TGTGCCAGCAGCTTACCGGGACAGGCCAATGAAGCTTTCTTT CASSLPGQANEAFF
. . TRBJ2-7 TRBV6-2/TRBV6-3 TGTGCCAGCAGTTACTCGACCGCGACAGTTTCCTACGAGCAGTACTTC CASSYSTATVSYEQYF
. once TRBJ2-1 TRBV7-3 TGTGCCAGCAGCCCCGGGCCCCCAACCTACAATGAGCAGTTCTTC CASSPGPPTYNEQFF
. . TRBJ2-1 TRBV18 TGTGCCAGCTCCCCTCAAAGACAGAGAAGCTCCTACAATGAGCAGTTCTTC CASSPQRQRSSYNEQFF
TRBD1 few TRBJ1-2 TRBV7-9 TGTGCCAGCAGCTTGTTCAAGGGGGCCTACTATGGCTACACCTTC CASSLFKGAYYGYTF
. few TRBJ2-5 TRBV28 TGTGCCAGCAGTTGGGGGGCCCAAGAGACCCAGTACTTC CASSWGAQETQYF
TRBD1 many TRBJ2-1 TRBV6-2/TRBV6-3 TGTGCCAGCAGGGAGACAGGGGGCGATGAGCAGTTCTTC CASRETGGDEQFF
. . TRBJ2-6 TRBV6-1 TGTGCCAGCACTCTGGGTTTACTCTCTGGGGCCAACGTCCTGACTTTC CASTLGLLSGANVLTF
TRBD1 . TRBJ1-1 TRBV3-1 TGTGCCAGCAGCCATGTTGGGACAGTCAGGACTGAAGCTTTCTTT CASSHVGTVRTEAFF
TRBD1 few TRBJ2-2 TRBV7-2 TGTGCCAGCAGGTACAGGGGGCCCGGGGAGCTGTTTTTT CASRYRGPGELFF
TRBD2 . TRBJ2-7 TRBV2 TGTGCCAGCAGTGGGCTAGCGGGTGAGCAGTACTTC CASSGLAGEQYF
. . TRBJ2-1 TRBV25-1 TGTGCCAGCAGTGCGCTAGCGCAGAATGAGCAGTTCTTC CASSALAQNEQFF
. few TRBJ1-2 TRBV7-9 TGTGCCAGCAAGGAGGCGGCCCGCGACGATGGCTACACCTTC CASKEAARDDGYTF
. . TRBJ2-2 TRBV18 TGTGCCAGCTCTCTGGACGTCACCGGGGAGCTGTTTTTT CASSLDVTGELFF
. many TRBJ2-7 TRBV7-2 TGTGCCAGCAGCTTAAGTAATTCCTACGAGCAGTACTTC CASSLSNSYEQYF
. . TRBJ2-5 TRBV6-6 TGTGCCAGCAGTCAAGGACGGGGTGAGACCCAGTACTTC CASSQGRGETQYF
TRBD1 few TRBJ2-2 TRBV5-1 TGCGCCAGCAGCTACGAGACAGGGTCCAGGGAGCTGTTTTTT CASSYETGSRELFF
. . TRBJ2-6 TRBV12-3/TRBV12-4 TGTGCCAGCAGCTCCACGATCGGATTAAGTGGGGCCAACGTCCTGACTTTC CASSSTIGLSGANVLTF
. many TRBJ2-6 TRBV5-5 TGTGCCAGCAGCTCTAGATGGGGGGCTGGGGCCAACGTCCTGACTTTC CASSSRWGAGANVLTF
. few TRBJ2-5 TRBV11-2 TGTGCCAGCAGCAAGGAGACAGGCACGCAGAAGACCCAGTACTTC CASSKETGTQKTQYF
TRBD1 . TRBJ2-1 TRBV11-2 TGTGCCAGCAGGTTCGACGTACGACAGGGGGCAGTAGGCAATGAGCAGTTCTTC CASRFDVRQGAVGNEQFF
TRBD2 . TRBJ2-7 TRBV6-1 TGTGCCAGCAGTGCCCCGGGGGGGACCTACGAGCAGTACTTC CASSAPGGTYEQYF
. . TRBJ2-7 TRBV5-1 TGCGCCAGCAGCTTGTGGGCGTTCGAGATTTCCTCCTACGAGCAGTACTTC CASSLWAFEISSYEQYF
TRBD2 many TRBJ2-5 TRBV12-3/TRBV12-4 TGTGCCAGCAGTCTCCGGGGGGGACAAGAGACCCAGTACTTC CASSLRGGQETQYF
TRBD1 . TRBJ2-7 TRBV6-1 TGTGCCAGCACACGCGGGACAGGGGCGTTCGAGCAGTACTTC CASTRGTGAFEQYF
TRBD2 . TRBJ2-3 TRBV5-1 TGCGCCAGCAGGACTAGCGGGGGACCAGATACGCAGTATTTT CASRTSGGPDTQYF
TRBD2 . TRBJ2-3 TRBV6-5 TGTGCCAGCAGTTACTCGTACTCCCCTACTAGCGGGGTCACAGATACGCAGTATTTT CASSYSYSPTSGVTDTQYF
TRBD1 few TRBJ1-4 TRBV7-9 TGTGCCAGCAGCTTAGCCGGGACAGGGGGGCAGCGACTGTTTTTT CASSLAGTGGQRLFF